This section outlines one T cell receptor (beta chain) sequence together with its context. Its matching antigen is unknown. This record comes from a study of cytomegalovirus exposure and HLA in healthy donors. In the study overall: HLA-typed donors contributed 65 million to 95 million unique TCRs, which were held in an early data release. When 350 to 400 donors were genotyped, around 77% of them were found to fall in the Caucasian-associated ancestry cluster.

Notes on the study in general: For most subjects, TCR beta sequences were reported to predict HLA-A and HLA-B alleles with accuracy. After further analysis at a later stage, around 17,000 TCR beta sequences were associated with HLA alleles at 0.05 false discovery rate.

V lost 1 base, J lost 6 bases, and 15 bases lay in between. This CDR3 has 16 amino acids. Germline V gene sequence: CDR1 LGHNA, CDR2 YSLEER. Both 60 Vbeta primers and 13 Jbeta primers went into the PCR. TCRdb keeps only in-frame clones here, not all; method: immunoSEQ multiplex PCR. Of about 190,000 clones listed, more than 75% are singletons. The chain carries TRBV4-3 and TRBJ2-2, with D perhaps TRBD2 (5 bases). The sample consisted of PBMCs. This sequence was found in a man aged 30-40 years in good health and CMV-seronegative. CDR3 sequence (DNA): TGCGCCAGCAGCCAAGGCCAAGACGATAGCGCCGGGGAGCTGTTTTTT. Its translation is CASSQGQDDSAGELFF.